This is a list of T cell receptor beta chains from one sample in a study of neurological immune-mediated disorders. A single record per CDR3 protein comes from TCRdb applying MiXCR to the 5' RACE reads. The sample yields 30,000 to 45,000 distinct CDR3 sequences, approximately 5.1% seen once. Sequencing was done on a sample of CD4+ T cells from blood. These receptor sequences come from a man between 18 and 29 years old in good health. Each CDR3 is given with its conserved first and last residue. The D gene is left open where the match is weak. Only some rows state a clone size, as once, few, many or a class for expanded clones.

size	D	V	length	J	CDR3	DNA
many	TRBD1	TRBV7-2	15	TRBJ1-1	CASSLQGQGGTEAFF	TGTGCCAGCAGCCTACAAGGACAGGGGGGCACTGAAGCTTTCTTT
many	-	TRBV5-1	12	TRBJ2-7	CASSFTGYEQYF	TGCGCCAGCAGCTTCACAGGGTACGAGCAGTACTTC
many	TRBD1	TRBV5-1	15	TRBJ2-1	CASYVLQGMNNEQFF	TGCGCCAGCTACGTTCTACAGGGGATGAACAATGAGCAGTTCTTC
many	-	TRBV18	17	TRBJ2-1	CASSPYEPGLSYNEQFF	TGTGCCAGCTCACCATATGAGCCAGGACTCTCCTACAATGAGCAGTTCTTC
-	-	TRBV20-1	13	TRBJ1-2	CSAQYGGNYGYTF	TGCAGTGCCCAATACGGGGGGAACTATGGCTACACCTTC
many	TRBD2	TRBV7-8	18	TRBJ2-5	CASSLGASGGSYQETQYF	TGTGCCAGCAGCTTAGGGGCTAGCGGGGGGTCGTACCAAGAGACCCAGTACTTC
many	-	TRBV5-1	19	TRBJ2-5	CASSTNRDSGGGVQETQYF	TGCGCCAGCAGCACGAACCGGGACAGCGGAGGGGGAGTCCAAGAGACCCAGTACTTC
many	-	TRBV14	15	TRBJ2-1	CASSYPGTTYNEQFF	TGTGCCAGCAGCTACCCCGGGACAACATACAATGAGCAGTTCTTC
-	-	TRBV6-2/TRBV6-3	14	TRBJ1-1	CASSYLGTNTEAFF	TGTGCCAGCAGTTATCTCGGGACGAACACTGAAGCTTTCTTT
-	-	TRBV4-1	15	TRBJ2-5	CDSSQQLGTQETQYF	TGCGACAGCAGCCAGCAACTAGGGACCCAAGAGACCCAGTACTTC
many	TRBD1	TRBV7-2	16	TRBJ2-3	CASSLYGTARTDTQYF	TGTGCCAGCAGCTTATACGGGACAGCACGCACAGATACGCAGTATTTT
-	-	TRBV30	18	TRBJ1-6	CAWSVQRTFVGNNSPLHF	TGTGCCTGGAGTGTACAAAGGACGTTCGTCGGAAATAATTCACCCCTCCACTTT
many	-	TRBV2	14	TRBJ1-5	CASSANPGDWPQHF	TGTGCCAGCAGTGCAAATCCGGGGGACTGGCCCCAGCATTTT
many	TRBD2	TRBV12-3/TRBV12-4	14	TRBJ2-2	CASSVSGGPGELFF	TGTGCCAGCAGTGTTAGCGGGGGGCCCGGGGAGCTGTTTTTT
many	TRBD1	TRBV6-5	15	TRBJ2-5	CASSYVGQGLETQYF	TGTGCCAGCAGTTACGTGGGACAGGGGTTGGAGACCCAGTACTTC
many	-	TRBV20-1	14	TRBJ2-4	CSARKEAGLNIQYF	TGCAGTGCTAGAAAGGAGGCGGGACTAAACATTCAGTACTTC
many	TRBD1	TRBV6-5	13	TRBJ1-2	CASRNRGYYGYTF	TGTGCCAGCAGGAACAGGGGCTACTATGGCTACACCTTC
many	-	TRBV20-1	16	TRBJ2-1	CSATRRDIRISDEQFF	TGCAGTGCTACGCGCCGGGACATTCGGATTTCCGATGAGCAGTTCTTC
many	-	TRBV7-9	14	TRBJ1-3	CASSPRQFVNTIYF	TGTGCCAGCAGCCCCAGACAGTTCGTTAACACCATATATTTT
many	-	TRBV20-1	16	TRBJ2-5	CSARRRRGGPGETQYF	TGCAGTGCTAGAAGGAGGAGAGGTGGTCCGGGAGAGACCCAGTACTTC
many	-	TRBV5-1	15	TRBJ1-2	CASSLVPGKAYGYTF	TGCGCCAGCAGCTTGGTCCCAGGGAAGGCCTATGGCTACACCTTC
many	-	TRBV3-1	13	TRBJ1-5	CASSHDSTGPQHF	TGTGCCAGCAGCCATGACTCCACAGGGCCCCAGCATTTT
many	TRBD2	TRBV7-2	14	TRBJ2-7	CASSFSGGAYEQYF	TGTGCCAGCAGCTTTAGCGGGGGGGCCTACGAGCAGTACTTC
many	TRBD1	TRBV10-3	15	TRBJ2-7	CAIRGTGKYPSEQYF	TGTGCCATCAGGGGGACAGGGAAATATCCCTCGGAGCAGTACTTC
many	-	TRBV5-1	14	TRBJ1-1	CASSLQNGGNEAFF	TGCGCCAGCAGCTTGCAAAACGGGGGGAATGAAGCTTTCTTT
medium-sized	-	TRBV3-1	14	TRBJ2-6	CASSPFSGANVLTF	TGTGCCAGCAGTCCCTTTAGTGGGGCCAACGTCCTGACTTTC
many	TRBD2	TRBV20-1	14	TRBJ2-5	CSAPVGTSAETQYF	TGCAGTGCCCCGGTCGGGACTAGTGCAGAGACCCAGTACTTC
many	-	TRBV15	16	TRBJ1-5	CATSRARGATGQPQHF	TGTGCCACCAGCAGGGCTCGGGGGGCGACGGGGCAGCCCCAGCATTTT
many	-	TRBV6-5	11	TRBJ1-2	CASRARWGYTF	TGTGCCAGCCGGGCTCGTTGGGGCTACACCTTC
many	-	TRBV6-5	13	TRBJ2-3	CASSPRDTDTQYF	TGTGCCAGCAGTCCCAGGGACACAGATACGCAGTATTTT
-	-	TRBV6-5	13	TRBJ2-4	CASSDRRENIQYF	TGTGCCAGCAGTGATCGACGGGAAAACATTCAGTACTTC
many	-	TRBV7-3	15	TRBJ2-2	CASSLQESNTGELFF	TGTGCCAGCAGCTTACAGGAGAGTAACACCGGGGAGCTGTTTTTT
many	TRBD2	TRBV24-1	14	TRBJ2-3	CATRASGGADTQYF	TGTGCCACCAGAGCGAGCGGGGGGGCAGATACGCAGTATTTT
-	-	TRBV18	13	TRBJ2-1	CASSHGPFNEQFF	TGTGCCAGCTCACACGGGCCATTCAATGAGCAGTTCTTC
many	TRBD1	TRBV20-1	16	TRBJ1-5	CSASIRQGASNQPQHF	TGCAGTGCCAGTATCCGACAGGGGGCTAGCAATCAGCCCCAGCATTTT
many	-	TRBV10-1	14	TRBJ1-5	CASHLNRDGPPQHF	TGCGCCAGCCATCTCAACAGGGACGGTCCGCCCCAGCATTTT
many	-	TRBV5-1	16	TRBJ2-6	CASRRDASSGANVLTF	TGCGCCAGCAGGCGGGACGCCTCCTCTGGGGCCAACGTCCTGACTTTC
-	-	TRBV20-1	13	TRBJ1-4	CSASGQFTEKLFF	TGCAGTGCTAGCGGGCAGTTTACGGAAAAACTGTTTTTT
many	TRBD1	TRBV4-2	17	TRBJ1-3	CASSQVSGQGSGNTIYF	TGTGCCAGCAGCCAAGTATCCGGACAGGGCTCTGGAAACACCATATATTTT
many	-	TRBV28	12	TRBJ1-2	CASYVAGEGYTF	TGTGCCAGTTACGTCGCCGGGGAGGGCTACACCTTC
medium-sized	-	TRBV29-1	12	TRBJ2-1	CSVVKGNDEQFF	TGCAGCGTTGTGAAGGGGAATGATGAGCAGTTCTTC
many	-	TRBV3-1	15	TRBJ2-1	CASSPSVGSYNEQFF	TGTGCCAGCAGTCCAAGCGTTGGATCCTACAATGAGCAGTTCTTC
many	-	TRBV11-2	16	TRBJ1-2	CASSHLRGRGLDGYTF	TGTGCCAGCAGCCATCTTCGGGGCAGGGGTCTAGATGGCTACACCTTC
many	-	TRBV5-1	14	TRBJ1-4	CASRRVTTNEKLFF	TGCGCCAGCAGAAGGGTGACAACTAATGAAAAACTGTTTTTT
many	TRBD1	TRBV15	16	TRBJ1-1	CATSQILGQQNTEAFF	TGTGCCACCAGCCAAATATTGGGACAGCAGAACACTGAAGCTTTCTTT
many	TRBD1	TRBV6-5	16	TRBJ1-2	CASRGTGGWTNYGYTF	TGTGCCAGCAGAGGGACAGGGGGCTGGACTAACTATGGCTACACCTTC
many	-	TRBV5-1	14	TRBJ2-5	CASREAPPIETQYF	TGCGCCAGCAGGGAGGCCCCGCCGATAGAGACCCAGTACTTC
many	TRBD2	TRBV6-5	14	TRBJ2-5	CASSRDYFLETQYF	TGTGCCAGCAGTCGGGACTACTTTCTGGAGACCCAGTACTTC
many	-	TRBV18	12	TRBJ2-2	CASSPPAGELFF	TGTGCCAGCTCACCACCGGCCGGGGAGCTGTTTTTT